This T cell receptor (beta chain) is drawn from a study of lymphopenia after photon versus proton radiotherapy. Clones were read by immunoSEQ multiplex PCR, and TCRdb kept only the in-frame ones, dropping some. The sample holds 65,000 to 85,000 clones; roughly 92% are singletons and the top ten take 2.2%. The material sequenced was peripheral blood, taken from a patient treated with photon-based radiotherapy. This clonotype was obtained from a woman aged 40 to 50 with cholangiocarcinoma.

The CDR3 coding sequence is TGTGCCAGCAGTCCCCGGGACAGTCGAACCTCCTATAATTCACCCCTCCACTTT. The encoded protein is CASSPRDSRTSYNSPLHF. The chain recombines TRBV27 with TRBJ1-6, with 7 nucleotides matching TRBD1. In germline, CDR1 is MNHEY, CDR2 SMNVEV (reference sequence). V was pared by 5 bases and J by 0 bases, with 10 bases of the junction left unmatched. CDR3 size: 18 residues.